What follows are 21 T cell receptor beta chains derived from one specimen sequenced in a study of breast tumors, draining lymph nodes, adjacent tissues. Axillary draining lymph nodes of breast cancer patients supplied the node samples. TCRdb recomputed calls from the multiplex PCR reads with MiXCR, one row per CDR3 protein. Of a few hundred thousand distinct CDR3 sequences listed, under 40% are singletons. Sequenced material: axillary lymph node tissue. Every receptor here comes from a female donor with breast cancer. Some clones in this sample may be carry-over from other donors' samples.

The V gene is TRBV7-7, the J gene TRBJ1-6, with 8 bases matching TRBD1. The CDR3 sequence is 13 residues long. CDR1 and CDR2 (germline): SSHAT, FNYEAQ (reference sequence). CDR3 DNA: TGTGCTAGGCGGACAGGGCGTAATTCACCCCTCCACTTT. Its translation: CARRTGRNSPLHF. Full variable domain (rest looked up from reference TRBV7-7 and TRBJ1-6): GAGVSQSPRYKVTKRGQDVTLRCDPISSHATLYWYQQALGQGPEFLTYFNYEAQPDKSGLPSDRFSAERPEGSISTLTIQRTEQRDSAMYRCARRTGRNSPLHFGNGTRLTVT.

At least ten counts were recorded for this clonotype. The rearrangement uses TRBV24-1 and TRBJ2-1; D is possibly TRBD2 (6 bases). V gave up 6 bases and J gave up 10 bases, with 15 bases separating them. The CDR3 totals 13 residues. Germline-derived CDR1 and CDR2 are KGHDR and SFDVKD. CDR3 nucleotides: TGTGCCACCAGTTCTGGGGGGATTCGAGAGCAGTTCTTC. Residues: CATSSGGIREQFF.

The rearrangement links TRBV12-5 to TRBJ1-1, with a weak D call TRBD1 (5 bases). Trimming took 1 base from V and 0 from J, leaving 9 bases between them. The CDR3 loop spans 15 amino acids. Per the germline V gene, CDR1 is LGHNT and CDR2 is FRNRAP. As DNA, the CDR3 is TGTGCTAGTGGTTTGGCGGACATGATGAACACTGAAGCTTTCTTT. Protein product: CASGLADMMNTEAFF.

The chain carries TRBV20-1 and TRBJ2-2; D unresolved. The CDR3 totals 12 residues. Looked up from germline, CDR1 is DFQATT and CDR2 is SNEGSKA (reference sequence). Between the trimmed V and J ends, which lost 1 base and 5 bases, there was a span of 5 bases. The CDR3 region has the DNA TGCAGTGCTAGAGCTGGAACCGGGGAGCTGTTTTTT. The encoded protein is CSARAGTGELFF.

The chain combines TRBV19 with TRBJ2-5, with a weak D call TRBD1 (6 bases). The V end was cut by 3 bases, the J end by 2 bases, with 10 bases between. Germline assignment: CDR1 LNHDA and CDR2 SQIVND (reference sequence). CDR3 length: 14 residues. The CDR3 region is CASSIARGQETQYF. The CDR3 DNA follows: TGTGCCAGTAGTATTGCCAGGGGACAAGAGACCCAGTACTTC.

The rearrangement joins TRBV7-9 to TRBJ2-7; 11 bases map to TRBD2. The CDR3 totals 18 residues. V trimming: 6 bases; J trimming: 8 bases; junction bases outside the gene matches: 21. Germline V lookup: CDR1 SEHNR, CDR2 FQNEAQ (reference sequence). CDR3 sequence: CASSHLAPTSGRREQQYF. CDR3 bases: TGTGCCAGCAGTCACCTCGCCCCCACTAGCGGGAGAAGGGAGCAGCAGTACTTC.

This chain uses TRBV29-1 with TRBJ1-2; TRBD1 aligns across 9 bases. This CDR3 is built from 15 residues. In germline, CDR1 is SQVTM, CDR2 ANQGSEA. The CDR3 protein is CSCGGQGSLNYGYTF. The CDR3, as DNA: TGCAGTTGCGGGGGACAGGGTTCCCTTAACTATGGCTACACCTTC.

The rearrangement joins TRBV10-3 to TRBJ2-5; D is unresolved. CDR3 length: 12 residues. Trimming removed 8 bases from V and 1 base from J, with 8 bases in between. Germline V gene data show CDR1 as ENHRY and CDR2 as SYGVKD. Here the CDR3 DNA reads TGTGCCATCGCACGGTCCCAAGAGACCCAGTACTTC. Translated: CAIARSQETQYF.

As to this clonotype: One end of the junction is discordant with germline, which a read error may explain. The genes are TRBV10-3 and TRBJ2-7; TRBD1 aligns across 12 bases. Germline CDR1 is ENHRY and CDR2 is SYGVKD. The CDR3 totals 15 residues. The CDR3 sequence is CASSEAGTGGDEQYF. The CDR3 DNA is TGTGCCAGCAGTGAAGCGGGGACAGGGGGCGACGAGCAGTACTTC.

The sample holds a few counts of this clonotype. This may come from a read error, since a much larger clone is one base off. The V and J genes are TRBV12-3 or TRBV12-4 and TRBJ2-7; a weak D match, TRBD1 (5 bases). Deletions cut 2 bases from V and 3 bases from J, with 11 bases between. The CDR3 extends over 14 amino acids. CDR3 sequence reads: CASSLSGRVYEQYF. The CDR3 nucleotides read TGTGCCAGCAGTTTATCGGGCAGGGTCTACGAGCAGTACTTC.

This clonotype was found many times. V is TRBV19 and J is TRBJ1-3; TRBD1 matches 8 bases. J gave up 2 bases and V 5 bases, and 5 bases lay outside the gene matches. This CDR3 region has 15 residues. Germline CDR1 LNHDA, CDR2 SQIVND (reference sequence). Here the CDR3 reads CASSPRTGPGNTIYF. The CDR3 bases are TGTGCCAGTAGTCCGCGGACAGGGCCTGGAAACACCATATATTTT.

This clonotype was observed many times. The CDR3 DNA follows: TGTGCCAGTAGTATCTCCGGGAGGGCCGGGTCCTACGAGCAGTACTTC. It specifies CASSISGRAGSYEQYF. V and J are TRBV19 and TRBJ2-7; TRBD2 aligns across 8 bases. The V and J ends lost 3 bases and 1 base, in that order; junction bases with no gene match: 8. This CDR3 spans 16 amino acids. CDR1 LNHDA and CDR2 SQIVND come from the germline V gene (reference sequence).

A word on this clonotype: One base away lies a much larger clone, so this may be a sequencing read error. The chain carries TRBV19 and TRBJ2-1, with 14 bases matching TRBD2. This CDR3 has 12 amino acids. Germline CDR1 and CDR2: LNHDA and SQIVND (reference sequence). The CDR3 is CAGSMTSGRAFF. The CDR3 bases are TGTGCCGGTAGTATGACTAGCGGGAGGGCCTTCTTC.

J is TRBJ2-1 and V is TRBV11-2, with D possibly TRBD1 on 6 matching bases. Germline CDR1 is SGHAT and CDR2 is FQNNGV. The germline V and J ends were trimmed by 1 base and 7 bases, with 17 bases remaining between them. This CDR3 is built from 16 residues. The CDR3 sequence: CASSLAIGGARNEQFF. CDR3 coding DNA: TGTGCCAGCAGCTTAGCTATTGGGGGCGCAAGAAATGAGCAGTTCTTC. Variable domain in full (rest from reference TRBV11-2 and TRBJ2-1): EAGVAQSPRYKIIEKRQSVAFWCNPISGHATLYWYQQILGQGPKLLIQFQNNGVVDDSQLPKDRFSAERLKGVDSTLKIQPAKLEDSAVYLCASSLAIGGARNEQFFGPGTRLTVL.

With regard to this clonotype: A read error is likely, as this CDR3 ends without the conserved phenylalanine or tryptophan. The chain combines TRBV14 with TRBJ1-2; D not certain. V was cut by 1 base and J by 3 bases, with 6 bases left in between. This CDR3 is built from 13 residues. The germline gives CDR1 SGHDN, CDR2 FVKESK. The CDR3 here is CASSQATDYGYTP. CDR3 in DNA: TGTGCCAGCAGCCAAGCCACAGACTATGGCTACACCCCC.

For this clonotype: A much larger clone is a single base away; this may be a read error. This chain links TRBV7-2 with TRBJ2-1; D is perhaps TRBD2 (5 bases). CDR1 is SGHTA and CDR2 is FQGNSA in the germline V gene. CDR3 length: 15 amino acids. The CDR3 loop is CAGSLSTLVYNEQFF. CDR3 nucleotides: TGTGCCGGCAGCTTAAGTACACTAGTATACAATGAGCAGTTCTTC.

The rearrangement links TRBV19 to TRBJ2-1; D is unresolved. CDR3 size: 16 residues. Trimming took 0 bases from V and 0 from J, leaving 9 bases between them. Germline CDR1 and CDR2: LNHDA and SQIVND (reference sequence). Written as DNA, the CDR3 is TGTGCCAGTAGTATAGAGTCCCCTAGCTCCTACAATGAGCAGTTCTTC. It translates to CASSIESPSSYNEQFF. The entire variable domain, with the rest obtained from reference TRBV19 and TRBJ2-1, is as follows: DGGITQSPKYLFRKEGQNVTLSCEQNLNHDAMYWYRQDPGQGLRLIYYSQIVNDFQKGDIAEGYSVSREKKESFPLTVTSAQKNPTAFYLCASSIESPSSYNEQFFGPGTRLTVL.

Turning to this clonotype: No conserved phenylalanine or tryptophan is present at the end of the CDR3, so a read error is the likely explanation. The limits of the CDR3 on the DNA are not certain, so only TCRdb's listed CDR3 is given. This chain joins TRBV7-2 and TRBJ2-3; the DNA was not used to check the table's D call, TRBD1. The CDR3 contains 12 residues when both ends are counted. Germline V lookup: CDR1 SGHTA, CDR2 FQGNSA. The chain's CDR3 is CASSTRTGGAHY.

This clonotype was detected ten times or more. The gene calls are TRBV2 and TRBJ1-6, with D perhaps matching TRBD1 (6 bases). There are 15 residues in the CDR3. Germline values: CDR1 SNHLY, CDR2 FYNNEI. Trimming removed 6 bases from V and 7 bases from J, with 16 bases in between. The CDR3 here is CASSTDRGRNSPLHF. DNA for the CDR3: TGTGCCAGCAGCACAGACCGGGGGCGCAATTCACCCCTCCACTTT.

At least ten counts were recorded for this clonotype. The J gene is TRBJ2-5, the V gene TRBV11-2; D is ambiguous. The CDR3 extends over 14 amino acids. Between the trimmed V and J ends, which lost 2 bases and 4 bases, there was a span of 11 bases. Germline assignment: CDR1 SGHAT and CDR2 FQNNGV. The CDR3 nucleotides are TGTGCCAGCAGCTTAAAGGTCTCGAGAGAGACCCAGTACTTC. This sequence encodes CASSLKVSRETQYF.

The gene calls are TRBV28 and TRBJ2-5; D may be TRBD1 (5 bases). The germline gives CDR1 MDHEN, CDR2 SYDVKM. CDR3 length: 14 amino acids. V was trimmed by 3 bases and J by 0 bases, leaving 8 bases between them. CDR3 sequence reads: CASSFWGNQETQYF. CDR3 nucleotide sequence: TGTGCCAGCAGTTTTTGGGGCAACCAAGAGACCCAGTACTTC. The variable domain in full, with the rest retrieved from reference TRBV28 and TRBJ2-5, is DVKVTQSSRYLVKRTGEKVFLECVQDMDHENMFWYRQDPGLGLRLIYFSYDVKMKEKGDIPEGYSVSREKKERFSLILESASTNQTSMYLCASSFWGNQETQYFGPGTRLLVL.